This T cell receptor beta chain stems from a study of T cell repertoires in cytomegalovirus infection. Study-level information: Both CMV infection and a matching HLA type were indicated by public TCR beta signatures.

Overall study findings and caveats: Using cumulative public TCR beta family frequency, the authors identified those who carried CMV together with the relevant HLA. Across the ex vivo response, the dominant clonotypes were HLA-C-restricted CMV-specific TCR beta clonotypes.

This CDR3 spans 16 amino acids. The ends were cut back, 2 bases at V and 4 bases at J, with 21 bases in the middle. The germline V gene encodes CDR1 GTSNPN and CDR2 SVGIG (reference sequence). TCRdb re-analysed the reads in MiXCR, keeping a single row per CDR3 protein. Among around 530,000 distinct CDR3 sequences, 16% were seen once, and the ten largest hold approximately 24%. This clonotype has a count of ten or more. Its target is not known. This receptor was obtained from a human donor in good health (CMV status not recorded). Some clones in this sample may be carry-over from other donors' samples. This chain links TRBV30 with TRBJ2-7; weak D call: TRBD2 (6 bases). Sequencing was done on a sample of CD8+ T cells from PBMCs. In DNA, the CDR3 is TGTGCCTGGAGTAGCCTCGGGGGAGTGGGGCCTTACGAGCAGTACTTC. Translated, it gives CAWSSLGGVGPYEQYF. Variable domain in full (rest from reference TRBV30 and TRBJ2-7): SQTIHQWPATLVQPVGSPLSLECTVEGTSNPNLYWYRQAAGRGLQLLFYSVGIGQISSEVPQNLSASRPQDRQFILSSKKLLLSDSGFYLCAWSSLGGVGPYEQYFGPGTRLTVT.